This TCR beta chain comes out of a study of shared clonotypes between healthy human individuals. Germline trimming cut 4 bases from V and 5 bases from J; bases unmatched to any gene: 12. Germline CDR1 SQVTM, CDR2 ANQGSEA. The CDR3 runs to 15 residues. Naive CD8 cells comprised CD45RO-negative, CCR7-positively selected cells, excluding terminally differentiated effector memory CD45RA+ cells. Profiling relied on immunoSEQ multiplex PCR, and the TCRdb table lists in-frame clones only, not all of them. The sample contains millions of clones, roughly 91% of which appear only once. The clonotype was recovered from a man in his late teens or twenties in good health. Some clones in this sample may be carry-over from other donors' samples. This rearrangement joins TRBV29-1 to TRBJ2-7, with 9 nucleotides matching TRBD2. Sequences were obtained from naive CD8+ T cells from PBMCs. The CDR3 spells CSVGGGRVNPHEQYF. The DNA for the CDR3 is TGCAGCGTTGGGGGCGGGAGGGTGAACCCCCACGAGCAGTACTTC.